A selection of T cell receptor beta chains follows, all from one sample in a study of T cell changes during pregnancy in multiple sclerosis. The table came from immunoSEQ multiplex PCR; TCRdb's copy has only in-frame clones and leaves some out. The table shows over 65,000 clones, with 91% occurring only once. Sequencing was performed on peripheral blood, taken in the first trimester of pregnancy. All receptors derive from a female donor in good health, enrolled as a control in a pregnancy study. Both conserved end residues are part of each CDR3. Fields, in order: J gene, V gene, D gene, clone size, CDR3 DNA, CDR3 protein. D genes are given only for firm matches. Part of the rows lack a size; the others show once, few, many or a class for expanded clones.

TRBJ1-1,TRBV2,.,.,TGTGCCAGCAGCGAGCCCGGGGATGAAGCTTTCTTT,CASSEPGDEAFF
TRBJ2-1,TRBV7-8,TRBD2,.,TGTGCCAGCAGCTTGGTCGGGGGGGCCTCTAGTGAGCAGTTCTTC,CASSLVGGASSEQFF
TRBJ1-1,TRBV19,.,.,TGTGCCAGTAGAATAAGACAGGACGGTGGGGCCACTGAAGCTTTCTTT,CASRIRQDGGATEAFF
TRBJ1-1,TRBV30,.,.,TGTGCCTGGAGTGTACGGGGGGACACTGAAGCTTTCTTT,CAWSVRGDTEAFF
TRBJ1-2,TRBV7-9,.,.,TGTGCCAGCAGCCCCGACGGGACTAACTATGGCTACACCTTC,CASSPDGTNYGYTF
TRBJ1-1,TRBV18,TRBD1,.,TGTGCCAGCTCACGGGGACAGGAGGGGGCTGAAGCTTTCTTT,CASSRGQEGAEAFF
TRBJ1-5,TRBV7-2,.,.,TGTGCCAGCAGCCCCCCAGGGCGGCAGCCCCAGCATTTT,CASSPPGRQPQHF
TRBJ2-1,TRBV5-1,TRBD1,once,TGCGCCAGCAGCCCTTGGACAGGGCTCGATAATGAGCAGTTCTTC,CASSPWTGLDNEQFF
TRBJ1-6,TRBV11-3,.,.,TGTGCCAGCAGCTTAGATCCCGATTCACCCCTCCACTTT,CASSLDPDSPLHF
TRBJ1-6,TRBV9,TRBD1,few,TGTGCCAGCAGCGTCACAGGGGGGGATCATTCACCCCTCCACTTT,CASSVTGGDHSPLHF
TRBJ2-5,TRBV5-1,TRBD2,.,TGCGCCAGCAGCTTGGTAGGACTAGCGGAAGAGACCCAGTACTTC,CASSLVGLAEETQYF
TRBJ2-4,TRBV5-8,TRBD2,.,TGTGCCAGCAGCTTTGGTTCGGGGGGAGTAGGAAACATTCAGTACTTC,CASSFGSGGVGNIQYF